This T cell receptor beta chain was recorded in a study of blood T cell repertoires in COVID-19. Study at large: Sources were T cells, B-cell-depleted T cells, or PBMCs; the material itself was cDNA or gDNA.

The repertoire was sequenced with immunoSEQ multiplex PCR; TCRdb's copy has only in-frame clones and lacks some. The table includes roughly 310,000 clones, more than 90% detected once. Germline CDR1 reads LNHDA; CDR2 reads SQIVND (reference sequence). Germline trimming cut 3 bases from V and 5 bases from J; bases unmatched to any gene: 4. The CDR3 length is 14 residues. The receptor was isolated from a man in his 60s who had recovered from COVID-19. Sequenced input: PBMCs or T cells enriched from blood (not recorded which). The rearrangement links TRBV19 to TRBJ2-1, with 7 bases identical to TRBD2. The CDR3 protein is CASSMGLADNEQFF. DNA for the CDR3: TGTGCCAGTAGTATGGGGCTAGCGGACAATGAGCAGTTCTTC.